This is a list of T cell receptor beta chains from one sample in a study of PD-1 blockade in classical Hodgkin lymphoma. The data were produced by immunoSEQ multiplex PCR, yet TCRdb's version contains in-frame clones alone and is incomplete. This sample has approximately 61,000 clones, with around 89% found just once. Here the sequenced sample was peripheral blood mononuclear cells (PBMCs), taken at baseline. These TCRs come from a human donor with classical Hodgkin lymphoma. The conserved cysteine and the conserved F or W are not part of the CDR3 here. Fields, in order: clone size, V gene, J gene, CDR3 protein. Where a row states a size, it is once, few, many or the class of an expanded clone; other rows omit it.

clone_size: NA
v_call: TRBV6-1
j_call: TRBJ2-7
cdr3_aa: ASKQQQGIYEQY

clone_size: NA
v_call: TRBV9
j_call: TRBJ2-7
cdr3_aa: ASSLTISGTGSGEQY

clone_size: once
v_call: TRBV25-1
j_call: TRBJ2-6
cdr3_aa: ASSERDRAPGANVLT

clone_size: NA
v_call: TRBV6-5
j_call: TRBJ2-3
cdr3_aa: ASSYSPGGGTDTQY

clone_size: NA
v_call: TRBV19
j_call: TRBJ1-5
cdr3_aa: ASRQGSNQPQH

clone_size: once
v_call: TRBV27
j_call: TRBJ2-1
cdr3_aa: ASSSVQGPYNEQF

clone_size: few
v_call: TRBV6-1
j_call: TRBJ2-7
cdr3_aa: ASRTQVVGGYEQY

clone_size: NA
v_call: TRBV9
j_call: TRBJ2-3
cdr3_aa: ASSVAGQKTDTQY

clone_size: NA
v_call: TRBV9
j_call: TRBJ2-5
cdr3_aa: ASSGGGTNQETQY

clone_size: NA
v_call: TRBV4-1
j_call: TRBJ1-2
cdr3_aa: ASSQVPQGGNYGYT

clone_size: NA
v_call: TRBV28
j_call: TRBJ1-1
cdr3_aa: ASRGVRTEAF

clone_size: NA
v_call: TRBV5-6
j_call: TRBJ1-3
cdr3_aa: ASSLVESGNTIY

clone_size: NA
v_call: TRBV10-3
j_call: TRBJ1-1
cdr3_aa: AISEAPNTGATEAF

clone_size: NA
v_call: TRBV28
j_call: TRBJ1-5
cdr3_aa: ASSFSNQPQH

clone_size: few
v_call: TRBV6-5
j_call: TRBJ2-3
cdr3_aa: ASIVRGGSTDTQY

clone_size: NA
v_call: TRBV6-1
j_call: TRBJ2-7
cdr3_aa: ASSVDGSYEQY

clone_size: few
v_call: TRBV7-2
j_call: TRBJ2-4
cdr3_aa: ASSSFEELAKNIQY

clone_size: NA
v_call: TRBV7-2
j_call: TRBJ2-5
cdr3_aa: ASSLELPRETQY

clone_size: NA
v_call: TRBV6-6
j_call: TRBJ2-7
cdr3_aa: ASSLDGTAGYEQY

clone_size: NA
v_call: TRBV9
j_call: TRBJ2-1
cdr3_aa: ASRGTRAGGPYNEQF

clone_size: once
v_call: TRBV27
j_call: TRBJ2-7
cdr3_aa: ASGGPHEQY

clone_size: once
v_call: TRBV9
j_call: TRBJ2-7
cdr3_aa: ASSVSSIAGGSYEQY

clone_size: NA
v_call: TRBV7-6
j_call: TRBJ1-1
cdr3_aa: ASSLGSGRGQFITEAF